The 10 T cell receptor beta chains below all came from one sample that was sequenced in a study of cytotoxic CD8 clonotypes in ibrutinib-treated CLL. Some clones are missing from TCRdb's copy, which holds only in-frame ones; the method was immunoSEQ multiplex PCR. This table has approximately 74,000 clones, 75% to 85% appearing once. Sequenced here: PBMCs, sampled at disease progression, from a patient treated with ibrutinib. All receptors come from a human donor with chronic lymphocytic leukemia.

This clone was detected once. This chain uses TRBV27 with TRBJ1-4; D unclear. The germline gives CDR1 MNHEY, CDR2 SMNVEV (reference sequence). The CDR3 spans 14 residues. Trimming shortened V by 3 bases and J by 0 bases, and 5 bases separated the two germline ends. Written as DNA, the CDR3 is TGTGCCAGCAGTTTTGCCTCAACTAATGAAAAACTGTTTTTT. This encodes CASSFASTNEKLFF.

This clone was observed a few times. V usage is TRBV6-1 and J usage is TRBJ1-2; no reliable D call. The CDR3 loop spans 14 amino acids. Germline V gives CDR1 MNHNS, CDR2 SASEGT. V gave up 2 bases and J gave up 5 bases, with 12 bases separating them. The CDR3 region is CASSELGSGYGYTF. The CDR3, as DNA: TGTGCCAGCAGTGAACTCGGGTCAGGTTATGGCTACACCTTC.

This clone has a single count. The gene calls are TRBV28 and TRBJ2-5; D gene ambiguous. The CDR3 spans 13 residues. V was trimmed by 3 bases and J by 5 bases, leaving 10 bases between them. The germline V gene encodes CDR1 MDHEN and CDR2 SYDVKM. This CDR3 is CASSFTPVETQYF. The CDR3 nucleotides are TGTGCCAGCAGTTTCACCCCTGTGGAGACCCAGTACTTC.

The genes are TRBV20-1 and TRBJ2-7; 8 bases agree with TRBD2. Germline V CDR1 and CDR2: DFQATT, SNEGSKA (reference sequence). V gave up 4 bases and J gave up 7 bases; unmatched junction bases: 0. This CDR3 contains 10 residues. Here the CDR3 reads CSATSGEQYF. The CDR3 nucleotides read TGCAGTGCTACTAGCGGGGAGCAGTACTTC.

This clone was counted only a few times. The chain recombines TRBV7-2 with TRBJ2-5; 11 bases match TRBD2. Germline CDR1 is SGHTA and CDR2 is FQGNSA. The V and J ends lost 4 bases and 2 bases, in that order; junction bases with no gene match: 3. The CDR3 sequence is 15 residues long. Here the CDR3 DNA reads TGTGCCAGCAGCTGGACTAGCGGGCCTCAAGAGACCCAGTACTTC. Translated: CASSWTSGPQETQYF.

J is TRBJ2-5 and V is TRBV28; perhaps TRBD2 as D (5 bases). V was pared by 2 bases and J by 5 bases, with 12 bases between. The CDR3 contains 14 residues. Germline V gene lookup returns CDR1 MDHEN and CDR2 SYDVKM. The CDR3 sequence is CASSLGVRGETQYF. The DNA for the CDR3 is TGTGCCAGCAGTTTAGGGGTTAGAGGGGAGACCCAGTACTTC.

The chain uses TRBV27 and TRBJ2-5; TRBD2 matches at 10 bases. This CDR3 contains 17 residues. Germline V gives CDR1 MNHEY, CDR2 SMNVEV (reference sequence). V shed 1 base and J 3 bases; nucleotides not matched to a gene: 8. CDR3 sequence (DNA): TGTGCCAGCAGTTTATTGGGCCTAGCGGGAGACAAAGAGACCCAGTACTTC. It specifies CASSLLGLAGDKETQYF.

In its sample, this clone was seen a few times. The chain uses TRBV6-5 and TRBJ1-6; D possibly corresponds to TRBD1 (6 bases). V was pared by 2 bases and J by 12 bases, with 17 bases between. Germline CDR1 reads MNHEY; CDR2 reads SVGAGI. The CDR3 loop spans 15 amino acids. In nucleotides, the CDR3 is TGTGCCAGCAGTTACCTCCAGGGGAATAGTGGACCCCTCCACTTT. Translating gives CASSYLQGNSGPLHF.

The chain joins TRBV6-5 to TRBJ2-3; the D is unclear. CDR1 and CDR2 from the germline V gene are MNHEY and SVGAGI. Trimming pared 6 bases from V and 3 bases from J, leaving 16 bases between. The CDR3 spans 15 residues. Here the CDR3 DNA reads TGTGCCAGCAGCCCCGGTCTGGGGTGGACAGATACGCAGTATTTT. Its protein product is CASSPGLGWTDTQYF.

The chain links TRBV5-1 to TRBJ2-3; D is ambiguous. The germline V gene has CDR1 SGHRS and CDR2 YFSETQ. The CDR3 is made up of 14 amino acids. Deletions cut 6 bases from V and 2 bases from J, with 13 bases between. The CDR3: CASTLNPPTDTQYF. The CDR3 DNA sequence: TGCGCCAGCACCTTAAACCCCCCCACAGATACGCAGTATTTT.